The 4 T cell receptor beta chains reported below all come from one sample, sequenced in a study of blood T cell repertoires in COVID-19. The data were produced by immunoSEQ multiplex PCR, yet TCRdb's version contains in-frame clones alone and is incomplete. The sample contains around 170,000 clones, 80% of which appear only once. What was sequenced was PBMCs or T cells enriched from blood (not recorded which). Receptors were obtained from a man in his 60s who had been exposed to COVID-19.

V and J are TRBV19 and TRBJ2-1, with D perhaps matching TRBD1 (6 bases). V lost 7 bases and J lost 4, with 8 bases in between. The germline CDR1 and CDR2 sequences are LNHDA and SQIVND (reference sequence). This CDR3 comprises 12 residues. The CDR3 reads CASNTGYNEQFF. The CDR3 nucleotides read TGTGCCAGTAATACAGGGTACAATGAGCAGTTCTTC.

This clone was observed at least ten times. The V gene is TRBV7-3, the J gene TRBJ2-5, with TRBD2 matching over 16 bases. Germline values: CDR1 SGHTA, CDR2 FQGTGA. The ends lost 2 bases at V and 9 bases at J; junction bases unmatched: 9. The CDR3 is 17 amino acids. The CDR3 here is CASSLRQPGLAGGPQYF. The DNA for the CDR3 is TGTGCCAGCAGCTTACGTCAGCCGGGACTAGCGGGGGGGCCCCAGTACTTC.

This clone showed up just a few times. The chain carries TRBV3-1 (or the pseudogene TRBV3-2) and TRBJ2-1, with 12 bases lining up with TRBD2. This CDR3 region has 17 residues. The V segment lost 0 bases and the J segment 3 bases; nucleotides outside the gene matches: 3. Germline V gene lookup returns CDR1 LGHDT and CDR2 YNNKEL (reference sequence). Here the CDR3 DNA reads TGTGCCAGCAGCCAAGATCGGACTAGCGGGGTCTACAATGAGCAGTTCTTC. It translates to CASSQDRTSGVYNEQFF.

The genes are TRBV2 and TRBJ2-1; 14 bases map to TRBD2. Germline values: CDR1 SNHLY, CDR2 FYNNEI. The CDR3 extends over 17 amino acids. The trim removed 6 bases at V and 9 bases at J, leaving 13 bases unmatched. The CDR3 sequence is CASSKPRLAGGPGEQFF. The CDR3 DNA reads TGTGCCAGCAGCAAACCCCGACTAGCGGGAGGGCCTGGTGAGCAGTTCTTC.